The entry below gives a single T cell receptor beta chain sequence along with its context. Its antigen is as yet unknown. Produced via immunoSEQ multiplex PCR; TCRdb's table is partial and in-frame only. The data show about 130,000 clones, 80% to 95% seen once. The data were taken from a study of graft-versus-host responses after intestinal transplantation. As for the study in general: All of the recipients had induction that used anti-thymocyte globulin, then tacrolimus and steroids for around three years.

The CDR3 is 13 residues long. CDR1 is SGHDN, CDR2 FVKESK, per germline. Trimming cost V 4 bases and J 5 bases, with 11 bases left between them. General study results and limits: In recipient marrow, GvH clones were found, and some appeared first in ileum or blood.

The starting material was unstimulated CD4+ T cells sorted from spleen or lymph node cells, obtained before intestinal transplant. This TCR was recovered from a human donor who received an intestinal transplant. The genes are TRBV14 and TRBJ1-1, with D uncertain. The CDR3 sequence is CASSPRLSTEAFF. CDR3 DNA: TGTGCCAGCAGCCCCCGTTTGAGTACTGAAGCTTTCTTT.